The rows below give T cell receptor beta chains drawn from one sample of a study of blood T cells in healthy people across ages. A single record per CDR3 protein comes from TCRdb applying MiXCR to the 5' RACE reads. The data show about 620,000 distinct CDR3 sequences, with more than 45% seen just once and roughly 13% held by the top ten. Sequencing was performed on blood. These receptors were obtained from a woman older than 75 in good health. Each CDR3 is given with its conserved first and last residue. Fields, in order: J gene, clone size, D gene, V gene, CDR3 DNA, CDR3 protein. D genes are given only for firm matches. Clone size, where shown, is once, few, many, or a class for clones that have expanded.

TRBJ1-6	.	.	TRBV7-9	TGTGCCAGCGCGGCCTCACAGGGTGGTAGTGCACCCGTCCACTTT	CASAASQGGSAPVHF
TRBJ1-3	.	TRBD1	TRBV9	TGTGCCAGCAGCGTAGGATTGGGGGACAGCCGATCTGGAAACACCATATATTTT	CASSVGLGDSRSGNTIYF
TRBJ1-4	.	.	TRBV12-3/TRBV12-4	TGTGCCAGCACCCGGGGGAAGGAACTGTTTTTT	CASTRGKELFF
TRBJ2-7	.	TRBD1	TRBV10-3	TGTGCCATCAAGAAGAACAGGGGACCAGACTACGAGCAGTACTTC	CAIKKNRGPDYEQYF
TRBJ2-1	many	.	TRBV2	TGTGCCAGCACCGACGGCGAACAGGGCCCCTACAATGAGCAGTTCTTC	CASTDGEQGPYNEQFF
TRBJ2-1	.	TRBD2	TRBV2	TGTGCCAGCGAGCGGGAACACCTCAATGAGCAGTTCTTC	CASEREHLNEQFF
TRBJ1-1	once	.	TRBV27	TGTGCCAGCAGGCCTCGGCCTAACACTGAAGCTTTCTTT	CASRPRPNTEAFF
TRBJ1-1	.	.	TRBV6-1	TGTGCCAGCAGTGCCCTCGCGAACACTGAAGCTTTCTTT	CASSALANTEAFF
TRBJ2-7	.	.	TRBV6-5	TGTGCCAGCAGTCTTCGACAGTTTCAAGAGCAGTACTTC	CASSLRQFQEQYF
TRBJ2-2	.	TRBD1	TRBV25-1	TGTGCCAGCAGTGCGCCGGGACAGCAAGTTACCGGGGAGCTGTTTTTT	CASSAPGQQVTGELFF
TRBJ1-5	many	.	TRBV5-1	TGCGCCAGCAGCTTGGGACTAAATCAGCCCCAGCATTTT	CASSLGLNQPQHF
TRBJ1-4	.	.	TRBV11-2	TGTGCCAGCACCCCGCGGATAGGGGCAAATGAAAAACTGTTTTTT	CASTPRIGANEKLFF
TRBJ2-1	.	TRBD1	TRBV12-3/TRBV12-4	TGTGCCAGCAGTTTTTCTAGGGACAGCACTGAGCAGTTCTTC	CASSFSRDSTEQFF
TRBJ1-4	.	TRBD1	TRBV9	TGTGCCAGCAGCTACTGCTCACAGGGGGAACTGTTTTTT	CASSYCSQGELFF
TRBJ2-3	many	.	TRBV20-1	TGCAGTGCTAGGTTTCAGGGGGGGTCAGATACGCAGTATTTT	CSARFQGGSDTQYF
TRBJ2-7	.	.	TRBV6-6	TGTGCCAGCAGTTACGGCGGACTACCCTACGAGCAGTACTTC	CASSYGGLPYEQYF
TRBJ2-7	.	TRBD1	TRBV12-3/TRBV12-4	TGTGCCAGCAGTTCCCCGGGACAGGTCTACGAGCAGTACTTC	CASSSPGQVYEQYF